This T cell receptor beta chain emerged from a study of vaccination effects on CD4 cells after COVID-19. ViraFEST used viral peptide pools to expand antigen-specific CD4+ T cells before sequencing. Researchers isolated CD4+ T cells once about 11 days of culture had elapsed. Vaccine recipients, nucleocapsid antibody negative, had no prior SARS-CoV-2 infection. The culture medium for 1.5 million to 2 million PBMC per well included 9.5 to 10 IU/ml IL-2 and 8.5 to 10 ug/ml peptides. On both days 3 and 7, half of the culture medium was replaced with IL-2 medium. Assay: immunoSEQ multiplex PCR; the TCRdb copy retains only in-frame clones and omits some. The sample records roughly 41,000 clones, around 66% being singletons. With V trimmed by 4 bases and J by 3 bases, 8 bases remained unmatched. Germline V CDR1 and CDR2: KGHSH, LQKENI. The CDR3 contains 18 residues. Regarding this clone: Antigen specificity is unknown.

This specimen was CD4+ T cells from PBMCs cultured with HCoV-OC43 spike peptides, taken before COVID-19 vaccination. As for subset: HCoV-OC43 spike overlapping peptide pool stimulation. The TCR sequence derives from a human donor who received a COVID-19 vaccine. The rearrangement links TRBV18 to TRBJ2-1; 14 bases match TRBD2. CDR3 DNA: TGTGCCAGCTCACGAACGACTAGCGGGGGGGCGGACTACAATGAGCAGTTCTTC. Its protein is CASSRTTSGGADYNEQFF. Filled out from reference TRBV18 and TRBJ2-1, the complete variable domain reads NAGVMQNPRHLVRRRGQEARLRCSPMKGHSHVYWYRQLPEEGLKFMVYLQKENIIDESGMPKERFSAEFPKEGPSILRIQQVVRGDSAAYFCASSRTTSGGADYNEQFFGPGTRLTVL.